This TCR beta chain appears in the sequencing data of a study of T cells in Graves' hyperthyroidism and ophthalmopathy. Template material for amplifying TCR beta CDR3 regions consisted of RNA transcripts. The primer set for the first-round RT-PCR of the TCR CDR3 was HTBI. TCRdb reanalysed the multiplex PCR reads using MiXCR and keeps one entry per CDR3 protein. The sample yields around 600,000 distinct CDR3 sequences, approximately 15% seen once. CDR3 size: 15 residues. CDR1 is MNHEY, CDR2 SMNVEV, per germline (reference sequence). J lost 2 bases, V lost 9 bases, and 9 bases had no gene match. Input material: blood. The chain combines TRBV27 with TRBJ1-1; 10 bases map to TRBD1. This clonotype was obtained from a woman between 18 and 29 years old with Graves' ophthalmopathy. Written as DNA, the CDR3 is TGTGCCAGTCAGGGGACAGGGGTAATCAACACTGAAGCTTTCTTT. Translating it yields CASQGTGVINTEAFF.